These 17 T cell receptor beta chains originate from one sample sequenced in a study of cytomegalovirus exposure and HLA in healthy donors. The primer mix had 60 Vbeta and 13 Jbeta primers. The protocol was immunoSEQ multiplex PCR, while the TCRdb copy is restricted to in-frame clones and leaves out a portion. The listing records approximately 30,000 clones. Sequenced sample: PBMCs. The origin of the receptors is a woman aged 35 to 49 in good health and CMV-seropositive.

Details on this clone: One end of the junction fails to match germline, which may point to a read error. This rearrangement joins TRBV19 to TRBJ2-3, with 10 nucleotides matching TRBD1. Germline V CDR1 and CDR2: LNHDA, SQIVND (reference sequence). The CDR3 extends over 16 amino acids. CDR3 bases: TGTGCCAGTAGTAGAAGGACAGGGGGAAAGGGGGATAAGCAGTATTTT. Translation gives CASSRRTGGKGDKQYF.

This chain joins TRBV11-3 and TRBJ2-3; 10 bases fit TRBD2. The trim removed 5 bases at V and 4 bases at J, leaving 6 bases unmatched. Germline V gene data show CDR1 as SGHNT and CDR2 as YENEEA. The CDR3 runs 15 residues. The CDR3 DNA sequence: TGTGCCAGCAGCCCAGGCCTAGCGGGAGCAGATACGCAGTATTTT. This encodes CASSPGLAGADTQYF.

CDR3 loop: CASSEGGGREGRAFF. DNA for the CDR3: TGTGCCAGCAGTGAAGGCGGGGGAAGGGAAGGTCGGGCTTTCTTT. The chain joins TRBV2 to TRBJ1-1, with a possible D match to TRBD1 (5 bases). The germline gives CDR1 SNHLY, CDR2 FYNNEI. The CDR3 is 15 residues long. Trimming took 1 base from V and 11 from J, leaving 20 bases between them.

V and J are TRBV7-6 and TRBJ2-1, with 8 bases lining up with TRBD1. The J segment lost 5 bases and the V segment lost 1 base, leaving 4 bases of the junction unmatched. Germline-derived CDR1 and CDR2 are SGHVS and FNYEAQ. The CDR3 runs to 15 residues. The CDR3 region is CASSLGTGPDNEQFF. DNA for the CDR3: TGTGCCAGCAGCTTAGGGACAGGGCCCGACAATGAGCAGTTCTTC.

The chain couples TRBV11-3 to TRBJ2-2, with D possibly TRBD1 on 6 matching bases. The CDR3 covers 14 residues. Germline-derived CDR1 and CDR2 are SGHNT and YENEEA. The germline V and J ends were trimmed by 8 bases and 6 bases, with 16 bases remaining between them. The CDR3 coding sequence is TGTGCCAGCCAGACAGGCCCAGATGCCGGGGAGCTGTTTTTT. Its protein product is CASQTGPDAGELFF.

The V gene is TRBV6-5, the J gene TRBJ2-3; weak D call: TRBD2 (6 bases). V shed 6 bases and J shed 0 bases, with 10 bases lying between them. This CDR3 contains 14 residues. Germline assignment: CDR1 MNHEY and CDR2 SVGAGI. The CDR3 coding sequence is TGTGCCAGCAGCCGCAGCGGGAGCACAGATACGCAGTATTTT. Translation gives CASSRSGSTDTQYF.

The rearrangement links TRBV19 to TRBJ1-1, with 10 bases fitting TRBD1. Germline CDR1 is LNHDA and CDR2 is SQIVND (reference sequence). J lost 2 bases, V lost 9 bases, and 9 bases had no gene match. The CDR3 is 15 residues long. CDR3 region: CASRDRGSENTEAFF. The CDR3 coding sequence is TGTGCCAGCCGGGACAGGGGCTCCGAAAACACTGAAGCTTTCTTT.

The V gene is TRBV7-9, the J gene TRBJ2-5; 8 bases agree with TRBD1. Germline V gene lookup returns CDR1 SEHNR and CDR2 FQNEAQ (reference sequence). Losses at the gene ends were 7 bases for V and 0 bases for J; bases not matched to a gene: 13. The CDR3 has 17 residues. The CDR3 nucleotides are TGTGCCAGCATCCGTTTGGGGACAGGAAGGTACCAAGAGACCCAGTACTTC. Residues: CASIRLGTGRYQETQYF.

J is TRBJ2-2 and V is TRBV4-1, with 11 bases matching TRBD2. J gave up 1 base and V 7 bases, and 5 bases lay outside the gene matches. The CDR3 totals 16 residues. Looked up from germline, CDR1 is MGHRA and CDR2 is YSYEKL. The CDR3 sequence is CASTAGTSGNTGELFF. Written as DNA, the CDR3 is TGCGCCAGCACCGCCGGGACTAGCGGGAACACCGGGGAGCTGTTTTTT.

The chain employs TRBV7-9 and TRBJ1-2, with TRBD1 matching over 8 bases. V dropped 2 bases and J dropped 8; count of bases not matched to a gene: 7. Germline loops: CDR1 SEHNR, CDR2 FQNEAQ (reference sequence). This CDR3 spans 14 amino acids. Here the CDR3 reads CASSLIDRGRGYTF. The DNA of the CDR3 is TGTGCCAGCAGCTTAATAGACAGGGGCCGCGGCTACACCTTC.

The V and J genes are TRBV11-2 and TRBJ2-7; 11 positions match TRBD2. The CDR3 runs to 15 residues. The V gene end was trimmed by 5 bases and the J gene end by 2 bases; junction bases not matched to a gene: 5. Germline CDR1 SGHAT, CDR2 FQNNGV. CDR3 protein: CASSAIAGGPYEQYF. The CDR3 DNA sequence: TGTGCCAGCAGCGCTATAGCGGGAGGGCCCTACGAGCAGTACTTC.

The chain is built from TRBV10-3 and TRBJ1-2; D call uncertain. Germline values: CDR1 ENHRY, CDR2 SYGVKD. The CDR3 is 12 amino acids. V lost 4 bases, J lost 1 base, and 4 bases lay in between. In nucleotides, the CDR3 is TGTGCCATCAGTGGAGATAACTATGGCTACACCTTC. Its translation: CAISGDNYGYTF.

The rearrangement uses TRBV5-1 and TRBJ2-7; 7 bases map to TRBD2. CDR3 length: 14 amino acids. The V gene end was trimmed by 3 bases and the J gene end by 4 bases; junction bases not matched to a gene: 7. Looked up from germline, CDR1 is SGHRS and CDR2 is YFSETQ. The CDR3 region has the DNA TGCGCCAGCAGCTCGGAGGCTAGCGGTTACGAGCAGTACTTC. Protein: CASSSEASGYEQYF.

This chain connects TRBV4-1 to TRBJ1-1, with a possible D match to TRBD1 (5 bases). Germline CDR1 MGHRA, CDR2 YSYEKL. The CDR3 consists of 14 residues. With 0 bases removed from V and 10 bases from J, the gap between germline ends came to 15 bases. The CDR3 is CASSQEPAGESAFF. In DNA form, the CDR3 reads TGCGCCAGCAGCCAAGAGCCGGCGGGGGAGTCAGCTTTCTTT.

V is TRBV18 and J is TRBJ2-1; 9 nucleotides agree with TRBD1. This CDR3 contains 16 residues. Germline-derived CDR1 and CDR2 are KGHSH and LQKENI. J gave up 4 bases and V 2 bases, and 6 bases lay outside the gene matches. The CDR3 DNA is TGTGCCAGCTCACCAGCACAGGGGGCAAGATACAATGAGCAGTTCTTC. Translating it yields CASSPAQGARYNEQFF.

This chain's CDR3 is CASSFGLADLIGAKNIQYF. The CDR3 region has the DNA TGTGCCAGCAGCTTCGGACTAGCGGATCTCATTGGCGCCAAAAACATTCAGTACTTC. The chain is built from TRBV11-2 and TRBJ2-4; TRBD2 aligns across 10 bases. J lost 1 base, V lost 3 bases, and 12 bases had no gene match. This CDR3 is built from 19 residues. Germline V gene sequence: CDR1 SGHAT, CDR2 FQNNGV.

This sequence joins TRBV29-1 and TRBJ2-1, with D possibly being TRBD2 (5 bases). The germline V gene has CDR1 SQVTM and CDR2 ANQGSEA. This CDR3 is 14 amino acids long. Trimming took off 5 bases at V and 0 bases at J, with 11 bases between the two ends. In DNA, the CDR3 is TGCAGCGTTCTCCGGGGTCCCTCCTACAATGAGCAGTTCTTC. This encodes CSVLRGPSYNEQFF.